A selection of T cell receptor beta chains follows, all from one sample in a study of blood T cell repertoires in COVID-19. Some clones are missing from TCRdb's copy, which holds only in-frame ones; the method was immunoSEQ multiplex PCR. The table has 200,000 to 250,000 clones, about 88% seen once; the top ten hold less than 3%. Sequenced: peripheral blood. These receptors came from a woman in her sixties or seventies with acute or convalescent COVID-19. The CDR3 runs from the conserved cysteine through the conserved F or W.

TRBV19 | CASSLFQGGSYEQYF
TRBV12-3/TRBV12-4 | CASSTQTYEQYF
TRBV5-1 | CASSFTTGGNTIYF
TRBV21-1 | CASSKSPGSYRQGNTEAFF
TRBV7-9 | CASSPRQGLSEAFF
TRBV7-2 | CASSLGSGDYEQYF
TRBV11-2 | CASSDTGTYEQYF
TRBV7-3 | CASSLGRTGTGELFF
TRBV2 | CASSETVAGYEQYF
TRBV7-8 | CASSLGVSSGGYTF
TRBV11-2 | CASSSGQGVNYGYTF
TRBV5-1 | CASSLADRTSTDTQYF
TRBV6-4 | CASSDSGGFRGYTF
TRBV10-2 | CASRLAGGGETQYF
TRBV27 | CASSADRAGELFF
TRBV6-2/TRBV6-3 | CASSYLTGTSGRTYNEQFF
TRBV4-1 | CASSQVDIISYNEQFF
TRBV20-1 | CSASDRQGGNTIYF
TRBV5-6 | CASSLSGQPQHF
TRBV19 | CASSKGGQGGYQPQHF
TRBV2 | CASSVAGSGYNEQFF
TRBV4-3 | CASSQDRYSPLHF
TRBV28 | CASSRQGGGYGYTF
TRBV28 | CASRDRVYGNTIYF
TRBV6-5 | CASRIRGANEKLFF
TRBV30 | CAWSVTLANYGYTF
TRBV5-1 | CASSLWTGVNYGYTF
TRBV7-9 | CASSLGNSQETQYF
TRBV6-5 | CASSYGQSTEAFF
TRBV19 | CASSTRTSGSLETQYF
TRBV5-6 | CASSPGPSILITEAFF
TRBV19 | CASSTDRGTYEQYF
TRBV5-1 | CASSWGDRESPSYGYTF
TRBV6-5 | CASSYSQGNSPLHF
TRBV7-8 | CASRSGQTYEQYF
TRBV19 | CASSTPPRQKWDYGYTF
TRBV6-5 | CASRVGGGNTEAFF
TRBV4-1 | CASSQDFGRTSTDTQYF
TRBV5-8 | CASGWTMVNSPLHF
TRBV6-5 | CASSSGQAAETQYF
TRBV5-1 | CASSLVGSYGYTF
TRBV27 | CASSSLQTSPDTQYF
TRBV7-9 | CASSFTGGPIEAFF
TRBV7-3 | CASSLTAAGGTNTGELFF